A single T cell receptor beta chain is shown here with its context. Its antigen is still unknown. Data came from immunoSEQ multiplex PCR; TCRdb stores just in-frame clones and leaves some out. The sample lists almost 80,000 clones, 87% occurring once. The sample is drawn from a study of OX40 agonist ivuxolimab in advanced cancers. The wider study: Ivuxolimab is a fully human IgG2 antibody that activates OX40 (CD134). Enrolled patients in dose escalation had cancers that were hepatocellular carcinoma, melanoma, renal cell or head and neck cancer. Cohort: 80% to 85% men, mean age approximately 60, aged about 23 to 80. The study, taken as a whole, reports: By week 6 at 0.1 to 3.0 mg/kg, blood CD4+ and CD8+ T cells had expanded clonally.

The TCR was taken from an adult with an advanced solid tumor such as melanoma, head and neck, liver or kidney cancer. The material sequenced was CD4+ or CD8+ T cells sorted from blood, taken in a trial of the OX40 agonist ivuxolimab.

The CDR3 here is CASSLDGGGNQPQHF. The CDR3 nucleotides are TGCGCCAGCAGCTTGGATGGGGGTGGCAATCAGCCCCAGCATTTT. The chain joins TRBV5-1 to TRBJ1-5; D is possibly TRBD1 (5 bases). From germline, CDR1 is SGHRS and CDR2 YFSETQ. The CDR3 is made up of 15 amino acids. Between the trimmed V and J ends, which lost 0 bases and 2 bases, there was a span of 9 bases.